The 6 T cell receptor beta chains presented below share a single source sample, sequenced in a study of T cells in localized non-small cell lung cancer. TCRdb's copy holds only in-frame clones and misses some; the assay was immunoSEQ multiplex PCR. In the table there are 7,900 or so clones, 50% to 60% of which are singletons. Sequencing used lymph node tissue, obtained before any cancer treatment. The receptors were sampled from a male donor aged 60 or older with stage I squamous cell lung carcinoma.

This chain connects TRBV11-3 to TRBJ1-1; TRBD1 matches 9 bases. Germline CDR1 SGHNT, CDR2 YENEEA. CDR3 length equals 15 residues. Trimming removed 5 bases from V and 10 bases from J; junction bases left unmatched: 14. The CDR3 reads CASSVGQGTIGGAFF. The CDR3, as DNA: TGTGCCAGCAGCGTTGGACAGGGGACAATTGGGGGAGCTTTCTTT.

The chain carries TRBV19 and TRBJ1-5; 10 positions agree with TRBD1. This CDR3 comprises 15 residues. Trimming removed 5 bases from V and 6 bases from J; junction bases left unmatched: 7. The germline CDR1 and CDR2 sequences are LNHDA and SQIVND (reference sequence). CDR3 protein: CASSAGQGGSQPQHF. DNA for the CDR3: TGTGCCAGTAGTGCCGGACAGGGGGGTTCTCAGCCCCAGCATTTT. The full variable domain, its missing parts supplied by reference TRBV19 and TRBJ1-5, is DGGITQSPKYLFRKEGQNVTLSCEQNLNHDAMYWYRQDPGQGLRLIYYSQIVNDFQKGDIAEGYSVSREKKESFPLTVTSAQKNPTAFYLCASSAGQGGSQPQHFGDGTRLSIL.

CDR3 sequence reads: CASSPSGLNEQYF. The CDR3 DNA follows: TGTGCCAGTAGCCCTAGCGGCTTAAACGAGCAGTACTTC. The chain joins TRBV19 to TRBJ2-7; 7 nucleotides agree with TRBD2. The CDR3 runs 13 residues. The V gene end was trimmed by 6 bases and the J gene end by 5 bases; junction bases not matched to a gene: 7. CDR1 is LNHDA and CDR2 is SQIVND in the germline V gene (reference sequence).

The chain uses TRBV11-3 and TRBJ2-7; D gene uncertain. Germline values: CDR1 SGHNT, CDR2 YENEEA. The CDR3 loop spans 14 amino acids. The germline V and J ends were trimmed by 5 bases and 4 bases, with 15 bases remaining between them. The CDR3 DNA reads TGTGCCAGCAGCCTCCTACCTTCGGAGTACGAGCAGTACTTC. Protein product: CASSLLPSEYEQYF.

The J gene is TRBJ2-1, the V gene TRBV30; TRBD2 might be the D (5 bases). CDR3 size: 16 residues. From germline, CDR1 is GTSNPN and CDR2 SVGIG (reference sequence). V was trimmed by 1 base and J by 0 bases, leaving 13 bases between them. The CDR3 DNA is TGTGCCTGGAGTGGAAGCCCCGGAGGCTCCTACAATGAGCAGTTCTTC. Its protein product is CAWSGSPGGSYNEQFF.

V gene TRBV30 combines with J gene TRBJ1-5; 10 bases match TRBD1. CDR3 length: 14 residues. J was trimmed by 6 bases and V by 2 bases; bases with no gene match: 4. Germline V lookup: CDR1 GTSNPN, CDR2 SVGIG (reference sequence). The CDR3 DNA sequence: TGTGCCTGGAGTCCCGGGACAGGGGTTCAGCCCCAGCATTTT. Its translation: CAWSPGTGVQPQHF.